The clone carrying this T cell receptor (beta chain) was counted between two and nine times. The sample is drawn from a study of blood T cell repertoires in COVID-19. For the study at large: The origin of the acute and convalescent COVID-19 samples was the United States, Italy and Spain.

Measured with immunoSEQ multiplex PCR; TCRdb has only the in-frame clones, and not every one. Of approximately 150,000 clones in the sample, about nine tenths were seen once. The sequenced sample consisted of peripheral blood. The sequence derives from an older woman with active or convalescent COVID-19.

The CDR3 is CASSRGQGLITNEKLFF. The CDR3 DNA is TGTGCCAGCTCGCGCGGACAGGGTTTGATAACTAATGAAAAACTGTTTTTT. This chain joins TRBV18 and TRBJ1-4, with TRBD1 identical over 8 bases. Per germline, CDR1 KGHSH and CDR2 LQKENI. CDR3 length equals 17 residues. V gave up 6 bases and J gave up 1 base; unmatched junction bases: 10. The full variable domain, rest sourced from reference TRBV18 and TRBJ1-4, is NAGVMQNPRHLVRRRGQEARLRCSPMKGHSHVYWYRQLPEEGLKFMVYLQKENIIDESGMPKERFSAEFPKEGPSILRIQQVVRGDSAAYFCASSRGQGLITNEKLFFGSGTQLSVL.